This T cell receptor (beta chain) is drawn from a study of CD8 T cells in Susac syndrome. Study-level points and caveats: The study admitted that it had a relatively small number of individuals in its TCR sequencing and HLA analysis.

RNA, at about 0.5 to 1 ug, was reverse transcribed with random hexamers. Across 54 Vbeta and 13 Jbeta, immunoSEQ multiplex PCR amplified TCR beta CDR3. TCRdb reprocessed the immunoSEQ multiplex PCR reads with MiXCR, giving one entry per CDR3 protein. Seen here are 80,000 to 90,000 distinct CDR3 sequences, 85% to 95% observed once, and the top ten hold around 0.31%. TCR beta was sequenced from blood CD8+ and CD4+ T cells. Remarks on this clonotype: Its target is unknown.

V lost 0 bases and J lost 7, with 6 bases in between. CDR1 is LGHNA and CDR2 is YNFKEQ in the germline V gene. The CDR3 has 13 amino acids. The clonotype was recovered from a human donor in good health. The chain uses TRBV4-2 and TRBJ2-2; D not certain. The sequencing sample was made of CD8+ T cells from PBMCs. The CDR3 DNA reads as TGTGCCAGCAGCCAAGATCTGGTCGGGGAGCTGTTTTTT. It codes for CASSQDLVGELFF.